These 18 T cell receptor beta chains share one sample of origin, sequenced in a study of cytomegalovirus exposure and HLA in healthy donors. Amplification used 60 Vbeta primers and 13 Jbeta primers. Profiling relied on immunoSEQ multiplex PCR, and the TCRdb table lists in-frame clones only, not all of them. The sample includes about 200,000 clones. The sample consisted of PBMCs. Receptors originate from a boy younger than 18 in good health and CMV-seronegative.

V and J are TRBV19 and TRBJ1-5; D might be TRBD1 (5 bases). CDR1 is LNHDA, CDR2 SQIVND, per germline (reference sequence). Trimming removed 3 bases at V and 2 bases at J, with 14 bases between. This CDR3 region has 16 residues. Written as DNA, the CDR3 is TGTGCCAGTAGTATGGTCGGGCAGGGTGGCAATCAGCCCCAGCATTTT. It encodes CASSMVGQGGNQPQHF.

The chain carries TRBV5-1 and TRBJ2-5, with 7 bases aligning to TRBD2. From germline, CDR1 is SGHRS and CDR2 YFSETQ. V lost 2 bases and J lost 0; bases outside the gene matches: 4. The CDR3 spans 15 residues. DNA for the CDR3: TGCGCCAGCAGCTTCGCGGGGGAGTACCAAGAGACCCAGTACTTC. Translating it yields CASSFAGEYQETQYF.

The rearrangement links TRBV5-1 to TRBJ2-7; D is possibly TRBD2 (6 bases). Germline CDR1 SGHRS, CDR2 YFSETQ. Between the trimmed V and J ends, which lost 5 bases and 3 bases, there was a span of 18 bases. The CDR3 spans 15 residues. The CDR3 DNA is TGCGCCAGCAGAACGGGCGGGGAATTTTTCTACGAGCAGTACTTC. Translating gives CASRTGGEFFYEQYF.

V usage is TRBV6-6 and J usage is TRBJ2-5; TRBD2 matches at 8 bases. The end of the DNA fits TRBJ2-7 better, so the J call may be wrong. Per germline, CDR1 MNHNY and CDR2 SVGAGI (reference sequence). This CDR3 has 14 amino acids. The CDR3: CASSPRGGAYEQYF. In DNA form, the CDR3 reads TGTGCCAGCAGTCCCCGGGGGGGAGCCTACGAGCAGTACTTC.

This chain links TRBV29-1 with TRBJ1-5; perhaps TRBD1 as D (5 bases). Looked up from germline, CDR1 is SQVTM and CDR2 is ANQGSEA. CDR3 length: 13 amino acids. V lost 7 bases and J 1 base, leaving 11 bases between the germline ends. CDR3 sequence (DNA): TGCAGCGCTGGGAGGGACAGCAATCAGCCCCAGCATTTT. This translates into CSAGRDSNQPQHF.

The gene calls are TRBV4-1 and TRBJ2-2, with a weak D call TRBD1 (5 bases). Germline V gives CDR1 MGHRA, CDR2 YSYEKL. V was clipped by 2 bases and J by 0 bases, with 13 bases between them. There are 17 residues in the CDR3. CDR3 amino acids: CASSQPIWTTNTGELFF. In nucleotides, the CDR3 is TGCGCCAGCAGCCAACCTATTTGGACAACGAACACCGGGGAGCTGTTTTTT.

This rearrangement joins TRBV19 to TRBJ2-5; 10 bases match TRBD1. With the DNA end fitting TRBJ2-7 better, the J assignment may be wrong. CDR1 LNHDA and CDR2 SQIVND come from the germline V gene (reference sequence). The CDR3 is 14 amino acids. Written as DNA, the CDR3 is TGTGCCAGCAATGACAGGGGGCAACCCTACGAGCAGTACTTC. The encoded protein is CASNDRGQPYEQYF.

The V call is TRBV6-5, the J call TRBJ2-3; 8 bases agree with TRBD1. Germline-derived CDR1 and CDR2 are MNHEY and SVGAGI. This CDR3 has 14 amino acids. After removal of 6 bases from V and 5 bases from J, the junction contained 7 bases not matched to a gene. The CDR3 DNA reads TGTGCCAGCAGACGGACAGGGAAAATAGATACGCAGTATTTT. It codes for CASRRTGKIDTQYF.

V usage is TRBV19 and J usage is TRBJ1-2; 8 nucleotides match TRBD1. J gave up 8 bases and V 2 bases, and 16 bases lay outside the gene matches. The CDR3 has 17 amino acids. Looked up from germline, CDR1 is LNHDA and CDR2 is SQIVND (reference sequence). CDR3 nucleotides: TGTGCCAGTAGTATACGAACATCCGGGACAGGTGGATTGGGCTACACCTTC. Translated: CASSIRTSGTGGLGYTF.

The chain couples TRBV4-3 to TRBJ1-5, with D possibly being TRBD1 (5 bases). Trimming took 3 bases from V and 4 from J, leaving 19 bases between them. CDR1 and CDR2 (germline): LGHNA, YSLEER. This CDR3 has 17 amino acids. Written as DNA, the CDR3 is TGCGCCAGCAGCCATCACCAGGGCCCTCGGGGGAATCAGCCCCAGCATTTT. This gives the protein CASSHHQGPRGNQPQHF.

J is TRBJ2-3 and V is TRBV28; D is perhaps TRBD1 (5 bases). The germline gives CDR1 MDHEN, CDR2 SYDVKM. V was clipped by 4 bases and J by 4 bases, with 9 bases between them. The CDR3 runs to 13 residues. In DNA form, the CDR3 reads TGTGCCAGCAGTTCAGGGTGGGCAGATACGCAGTATTTT. Its translation: CASSSGWADTQYF.

J is TRBJ1-2 and V is TRBV9, with 7 bases fitting TRBD1. CDR1 and CDR2 (germline): SGDLS, YYNGEE. This CDR3 comprises 14 residues. V dropped 4 bases and J dropped 3; count of bases not matched to a gene: 6. The CDR3 protein is CASSHRQGDYGYTF. The CDR3 DNA reads TGTGCCAGCAGCCACCGACAGGGAGACTATGGCTACACCTTC.

The chain couples TRBV9 to TRBJ1-2, with 7 bases aligning to TRBD1. This CDR3 spans 16 amino acids. V trimming: 1 base; J trimming: 6 bases; junction bases outside the gene matches: 12. Germline lookup yields CDR1 SGDLS and CDR2 YYNGEE. In DNA, the CDR3 is TGTGCCAGCAGCGTACGAGGGGGCCCCCCGGAGAATGGCTACACCTTC. This encodes CASSVRGGPPENGYTF.

The chain employs TRBV9 and TRBJ2-3; 10 bases fit TRBD2. From germline, CDR1 is SGDLS and CDR2 YYNGEE. The CDR3 has 16 residues. V lost 7 bases, J lost 1 base, and 9 bases stayed unmatched. The CDR3: CASGRGLAGGTDTQYF. In DNA, the CDR3 is TGTGCCAGCGGAAGGGGTCTAGCGGGGGGCACAGATACGCAGTATTTT.

This chain links TRBV5-5 with TRBJ2-5; the match to TRBD1 covers 11 bases. This CDR3 has 17 amino acids. Germline V gene data show CDR1 as SGHKS and CDR2 as YYEKEE (reference sequence). Trimming cost V 4 bases and J 2 bases; bases outside gene matches: 10. CDR3 region: CASSPGTGGGLQETQYF. Written as DNA, the CDR3 is TGTGCCAGCAGCCCAGGGACAGGGGGAGGGTTACAAGAGACCCAGTACTTC. The full variable domain, with the rest looked up from reference TRBV5-5 and TRBJ2-5, is DAGVTQSPTHLIKTRGQQVTLRCSPISGHKSVSWYQQVLGQGPQFIFQYYEKEERGRGNFPDRFSARQFPNYSSELNVNALLLGDSALYLCASSPGTGGGLQETQYFGPGTRLLVL.

The chain employs TRBV18 and TRBJ1-1, with D perhaps matching TRBD1 (6 bases). V lost 4 bases and J 1 base, leaving 16 bases between the germline ends. The CDR3 is 16 residues long. The germline V gene has CDR1 KGHSH and CDR2 LQKENI. CDR3 nucleotide sequence: TGTGCCAGCTCACTCTTTGTTACAGGGCAGAACACTGAAGCTTTCTTT. This translates into CASSLFVTGQNTEAFF.

The V gene is TRBV6-1, the J gene TRBJ1-1, with a possible D match to TRBD1 (6 bases). This CDR3 spans 12 amino acids. CDR1 and CDR2 from the germline V gene are MNHNS and SASEGT. This CDR3 reads CATSQGLAEAFF. Written as DNA, the CDR3 is TGTGCGACGAGCCAGGGGTTGGCTGAAGCTTTCTTT.

This chain connects TRBV30 to TRBJ1-2; D is ambiguous. Germline V gives CDR1 GTSNPN, CDR2 SVGIG (reference sequence). This CDR3 is built from 11 residues. Trimming stripped 8 bases from V and 4 bases from J, with 11 bases between. CDR3 coding DNA: TGTGCCAGTTGGACTACCTATGGCTACACCTTC. This translates into CASWTTYGYTF.